This T cell receptor beta chain was identified during a study of blood T cell repertoires in COVID-19. On the study more broadly: In each case, the material was cDNA or gDNA derived from T cells, B-cell-depleted T cells, or PBMCs.

The CDR3 is 14 amino acids. With V trimmed by 0 bases and J by 8 bases, 5 bases remained unmatched. Germline-derived CDR1 and CDR2 are SGHNT and YYREEE (reference sequence). As handled by the study authors: Amplification with reference gene primers provided the estimates of nucleated cell counts. The repertoire was sequenced with immunoSEQ multiplex PCR; TCRdb's copy has only in-frame clones and lacks some. Clonal size and the V and J genes are those of that table, whereas D and trimming came from the DNA. The sample shows about 190,000 clones, nearly 90% of them seen only once. The chain couples TRBV5-4 to TRBJ1-2, with 9 bases identical to TRBD1. The clonotype comes from a woman aged 40 to 50 who had recovered from COVID-19. Sequenced input: peripheral blood. CDR3 in DNA: TGTGCCAGCAGCTTGGGACAGGGGGGGGCGGGCTACACCTTC. This translates into CASSLGQGGAGYTF.